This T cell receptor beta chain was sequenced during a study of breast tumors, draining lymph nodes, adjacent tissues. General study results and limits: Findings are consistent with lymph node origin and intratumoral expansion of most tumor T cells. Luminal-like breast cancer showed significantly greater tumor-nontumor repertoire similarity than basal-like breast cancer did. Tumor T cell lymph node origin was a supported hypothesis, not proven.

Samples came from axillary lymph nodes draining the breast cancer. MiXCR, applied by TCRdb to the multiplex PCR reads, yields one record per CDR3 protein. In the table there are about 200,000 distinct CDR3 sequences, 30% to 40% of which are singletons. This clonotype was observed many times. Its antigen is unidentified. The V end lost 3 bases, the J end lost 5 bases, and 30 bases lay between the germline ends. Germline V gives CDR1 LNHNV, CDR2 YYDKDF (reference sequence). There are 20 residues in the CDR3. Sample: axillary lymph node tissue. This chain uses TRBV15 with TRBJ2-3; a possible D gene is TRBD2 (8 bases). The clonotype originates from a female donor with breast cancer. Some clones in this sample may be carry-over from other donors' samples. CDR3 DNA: TGTGCCACCAGCAGTCCCCCGGGACTAGTCAGGGGGGGGGTGCAAGATACGCAGTATTTT. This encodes CATSSPPGLVRGGVQDTQYF.